These 8 T cell receptor beta chains came from one sample sequenced in a study of cytomegalovirus exposure and HLA in healthy donors listed by TCRdb under 2017. Libraries were constructed by the immunoSEQ multiplex PCR assay. For the multiplex PCR, a mixture combining 60 forward primers for TCR Vbeta segments and 13 reverse primers for TCR Jbeta segments was used. The table comes from immuneACCESS by way of TCRdb, which keeps in-frame sequences with V and J called. Part of the clones is missing from these tables; in studies checked, under half for an unresolved V gene and the rest for unknown reasons. The sample table records roughly 260,000 clones; approximately 85% of these occur just once. The ten biggest clones cover 2% to 2.5% of the sample. The sequencing sample was made of PBMCs. The receptors come from a middle-aged woman in good health and CMV-seropositive.

The gene calls are TRBV13 and TRBJ2-7, with 10 bases matching TRBD2. The CDR3 spans 15 residues. V dropped 2 bases and J dropped 2; count of bases not matched to a gene: 3. The germline gives CDR1 PRHDT, CDR2 FYEKMQ (reference sequence). CDR3 DNA: TGTGCCAGCAGCTTAAGGACTAGCGGAACCTACGAGCAGTACTTC. This gives the protein CASSLRTSGTYEQYF.

This chain links TRBV18 with TRBJ1-1, with D unresolved. The germline gives CDR1 KGHSH, CDR2 LQKENI. V lost 3 bases and J lost 3, with 11 bases in between. The CDR3 totals 14 residues. The chain's CDR3 is CASSPYREYTEAFF. CDR3 DNA: TGTGCCAGCTCACCCTACCGGGAATACACTGAAGCTTTCTTT.

The chain employs TRBV5-4 and TRBJ1-1, with a possible D match to TRBD1 (6 bases). Trimming removed 5 bases at V and 9 bases at J, with 20 bases between. Germline V lookup: CDR1 SGHNT, CDR2 YYREEE (reference sequence). The CDR3 runs 14 residues. CDR3 sequence: CASSHAGEPNQAFF. Written as DNA, the CDR3 is TGTGCCAGCAGTCACGCAGGGGAACCGAACCAAGCTTTCTTT.

This sequence joins TRBV27 and TRBJ2-3; no definite D call. The V and J ends lost 10 bases and 3 bases respectively, with 14 bases between them. The germline V gene encodes CDR1 MNHEY and CDR2 SMNVEV (reference sequence). The length of the CDR3 is 13 residues. The CDR3 nucleotides are TGTGCCAACAGCACGATTCTAACAGATACGCAGTATTTT. It is translated as CANSTILTDTQYF.

This rearrangement joins TRBV7-2 to TRBJ2-1; possibly TRBD2 for D (6 bases). The germline V gene has CDR1 SGHTA and CDR2 FQGNSA. This CDR3 contains 15 residues. The germline V and J ends were trimmed by 1 base and 7 bases, with 14 bases remaining between them. In nucleotides, the CDR3 is TGTGCCAGCAGCTTAGAGAGCCTCCGGGGGAATGAGCAGTTCTTC. This translates into CASSLESLRGNEQFF.

V and J are TRBV7-9 and TRBJ1-1, with D maybe TRBD1 (5 bases). V was shortened by 6 bases and J by 7 bases, with 15 bases between the two germline ends. CDR1 and CDR2 from the germline V gene are SEHNR and FQNEAQ (reference sequence). The CDR3 is 13 residues long. CDR3 DNA sequence: TGTGCCAGCAGACAACGGACAAGCGATGAAGCTTTCTTT. As protein: CASRQRTSDEAFF.

CDR3 region: CASSLTGLEDYGYTF. The CDR3 DNA is TGTGCCAGCAGCTTGACAGGGCTTGAGGACTATGGCTACACCTTC. The rearrangement links TRBV7-2 to TRBJ1-2; 7 bases map to TRBD1. In germline, CDR1 is SGHTA, CDR2 FQGNSA. The CDR3 runs to 15 residues. Trimming cost V 3 bases and J 3 bases; bases outside gene matches: 7.

The gene calls are TRBV7-3 and TRBJ2-5; tentative D call: TRBD2 (5 bases). CDR1 is SGHTA, CDR2 FQGTGA, per germline. The CDR3 covers 13 residues. V dropped 5 bases and J dropped 5 bases, with 12 bases sitting between them. CDR3 amino acids: CASSPAGVETQYF. Here the CDR3 DNA reads TGTGCCAGCAGCCCTGCCGGGGTGGAGACCCAGTACTTC.